This T cell receptor (beta chain) was retrieved from a study of blood T cell repertoires in COVID-19. About the research overall: Researchers got acute and convalescent COVID-19 samples from the United States, Italy and Spain. T cells, B-cell-depleted T cells, or PBMCs provided the cDNA or gDNA that served as material.

Study processing details: Amplification from reference gene primers served as the basis for estimated nucleated cell counts. Repertoires were generated with immunoSEQ multiplex PCR, while TCRdb's copy carries only in-frame clones and drops some. V, J and clone size are taken as reported in that table, and D and trimming were inferred from the DNA itself. The repertoire includes approximately 94,000 clones, around nine tenths of them detected once, and 3% to 4% sits in the top ten. This clone appeared once. Sample: peripheral blood. The clonotype was recovered from a woman in her fifties or sixties in a cohort sampled during active COVID-19.

The CDR3 reads CASTSTAGNEQFF. The DNA of the CDR3 is TGTGCCAGCACGTCCACCGCCGGCAATGAGCAGTTCTTC. The chain has TRBV2 and TRBJ2-1; D unclear. From germline, CDR1 is SNHLY and CDR2 FYNNEI. This CDR3 contains 13 residues. With 7 bases removed from V and 6 bases from J, the gap between germline ends came to 13 bases.